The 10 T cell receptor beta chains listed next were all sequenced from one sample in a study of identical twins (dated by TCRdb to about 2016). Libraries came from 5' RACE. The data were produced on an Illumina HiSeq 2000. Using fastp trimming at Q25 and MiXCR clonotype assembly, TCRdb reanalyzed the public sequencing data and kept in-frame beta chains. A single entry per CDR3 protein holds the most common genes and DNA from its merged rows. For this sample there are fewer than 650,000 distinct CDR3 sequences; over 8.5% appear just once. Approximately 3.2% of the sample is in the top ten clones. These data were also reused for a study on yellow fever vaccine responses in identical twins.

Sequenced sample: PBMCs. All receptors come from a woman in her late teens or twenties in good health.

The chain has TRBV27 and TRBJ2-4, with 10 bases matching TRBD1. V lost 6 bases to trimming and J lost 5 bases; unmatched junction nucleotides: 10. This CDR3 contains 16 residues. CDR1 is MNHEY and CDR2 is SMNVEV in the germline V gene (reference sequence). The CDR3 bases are TGTGCCAGCAGCACTCCGAGAGACAGGGGGCAAAACATTCAGTACTTC. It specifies CASSTPRDRGQNIQYF.

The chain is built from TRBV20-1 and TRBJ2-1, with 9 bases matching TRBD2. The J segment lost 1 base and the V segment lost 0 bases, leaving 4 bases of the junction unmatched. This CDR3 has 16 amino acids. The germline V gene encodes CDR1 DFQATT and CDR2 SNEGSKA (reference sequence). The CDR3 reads CSARDSSGASYNEQFF. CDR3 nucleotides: TGCAGTGCTAGAGACTCTAGCGGGGCTTCCTACAATGAGCAGTTCTTC.

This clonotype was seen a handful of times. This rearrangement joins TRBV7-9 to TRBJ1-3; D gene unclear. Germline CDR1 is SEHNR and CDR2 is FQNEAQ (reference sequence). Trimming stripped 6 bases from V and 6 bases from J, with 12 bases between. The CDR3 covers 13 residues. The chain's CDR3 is CASSSSNENTIYF. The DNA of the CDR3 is TGTGCCAGCAGTTCATCGAACGAAAACACCATATATTTT.

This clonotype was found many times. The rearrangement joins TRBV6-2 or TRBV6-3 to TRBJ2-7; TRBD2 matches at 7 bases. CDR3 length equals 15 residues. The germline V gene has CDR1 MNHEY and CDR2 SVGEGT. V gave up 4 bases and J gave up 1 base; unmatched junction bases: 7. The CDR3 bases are TGTGCCAGCAGTTCTAGCGGAGGGCCTTCCTACGAGCAGTACTTC. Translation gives CASSSSGGPSYEQYF.

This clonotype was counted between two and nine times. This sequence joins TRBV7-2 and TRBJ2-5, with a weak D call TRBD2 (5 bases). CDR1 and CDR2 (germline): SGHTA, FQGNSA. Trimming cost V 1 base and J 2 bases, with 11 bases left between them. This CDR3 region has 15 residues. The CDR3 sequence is CASSLGGPSQETQYF. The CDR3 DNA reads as TGTGCCAGCAGCTTAGGAGGGCCCTCGCAAGAGACCCAGTACTTC.

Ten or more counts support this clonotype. The CDR3 DNA reads as TGTGCCAGCAGTTACTCAGGAGAGAACACTGAAGCTTTCTTT. Translated, it gives CASSYSGENTEAFF. The chain carries TRBV6-5 and TRBJ1-1, with D hard to call. Trimming shortened V by 0 bases and J by 1 base, and 6 bases separated the two germline ends. This CDR3 is 14 amino acids long. Germline loops: CDR1 MNHEY, CDR2 SVGAGI.

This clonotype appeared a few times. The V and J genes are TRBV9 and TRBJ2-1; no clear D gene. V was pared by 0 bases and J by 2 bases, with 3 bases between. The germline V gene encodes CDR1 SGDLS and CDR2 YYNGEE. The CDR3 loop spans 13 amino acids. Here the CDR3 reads CASSVATYNEQFF. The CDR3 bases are TGTGCCAGCAGCGTAGCTACCTACAATGAGCAGTTCTTC. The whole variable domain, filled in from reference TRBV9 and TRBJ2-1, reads DSGVTQTPKHLITATGQRVTLRCSPRSGDLSVYWYQQSLDQGLQFLIQYYNGEERAKGNILERFSAQQFPDLHSELNLSSLELGDSALYFCASSVATYNEQFFGPGTRLTVL.

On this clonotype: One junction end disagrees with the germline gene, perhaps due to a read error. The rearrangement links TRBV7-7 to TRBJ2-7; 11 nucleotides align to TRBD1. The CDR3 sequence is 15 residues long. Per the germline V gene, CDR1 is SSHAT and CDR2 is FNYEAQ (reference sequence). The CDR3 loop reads CASSAGTGGMYEQYF. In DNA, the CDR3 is TGTGCTAGCAGCGCCGGGACAGGGGGTATGTACGAGCAGTACTTC.

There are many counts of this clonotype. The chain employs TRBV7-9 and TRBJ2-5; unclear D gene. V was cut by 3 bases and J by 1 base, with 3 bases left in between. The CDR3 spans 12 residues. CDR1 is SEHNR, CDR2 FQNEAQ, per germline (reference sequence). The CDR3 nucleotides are TGTGCCAGCAGCTTGCTCCAAGAGACCCAGTACTTC. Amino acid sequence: CASSLLQETQYF.

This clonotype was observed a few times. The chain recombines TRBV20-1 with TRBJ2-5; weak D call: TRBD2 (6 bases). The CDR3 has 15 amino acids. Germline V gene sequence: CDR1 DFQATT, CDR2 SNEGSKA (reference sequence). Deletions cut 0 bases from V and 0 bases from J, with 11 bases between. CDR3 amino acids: CSARDPRGDQETQYF. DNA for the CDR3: TGCAGTGCTAGAGATCCGCGGGGAGACCAAGAGACCCAGTACTTC.